This record concerns one TCR beta chain sequence. Libraries were prepared by immunoSEQ multiplex PCR; TCRdb keeps only in-frame clonotypes and omits some of them. The sample lists over 200,000 clones, less than 90% occurring once. These data are taken from a study of blood T cell repertoires in COVID-19. This CDR3 spans 12 amino acids. Deletions cut 4 bases from V and 7 bases from J, with 11 bases between. CDR1 and CDR2 from the germline V gene are SGHRS and YFSETQ. The clonotype comes from a woman aged 50 to 60 in a cohort exposed to, infected with or recovered from COVID-19 (not recorded which). The chain joins TRBV5-1 to TRBJ2-5; D gene ambiguous. Sequences were obtained from PBMCs or T cells enriched from blood (not recorded which). The CDR3 spells CASSDTVVTQYF. CDR3 in DNA: TGCGCCAGCAGCGACACGGTGGTGACCCAGTACTTC. Supplemented by reference TRBV5-1 and TRBJ2-5, the full variable domain reads KAGVTQTPRYLIKTRGQQVTLSCSPISGHRSVSWYQQTPGQGLQFLFEYFSETQRNKGNFPGRFSGRQFSNSRSEMNVSTLELGDSALYLCASSDTVVTQYFGPGTRLLVL.